The source of this T cell receptor (beta chain) is a study of PD-L1 blockade in urothelial cancer. Overall study: At 3 weeks after treatment start (second dose) and again at 6 weeks, blood was analyzed.

The CDR3 has 16 amino acids. Trimming cost V 0 bases and J 1 base; bases outside gene matches: 4. Germline V CDR1 and CDR2: SGHRS, YFSETQ. As to time point: pretreatment peripheral blood. The sample holds one count of this clone. Templates that were synthetic TCR analogs were spiked into each PCR. Only in-frame clones appear in the TCRdb table, and some are missing; sequencing was by immunoSEQ multiplex PCR. The sample gives about 81,000 clones, more than 70% of which show up once; roughly 0.97% is in the top ten. The chain uses TRBV5-1 and TRBJ2-1; 7 bases fit TRBD2. This clonotype was sampled from a woman over 75 with urothelial cancer. The material was PBMCs, obtained around atezolizumab (anti-PD-L1) treatment. CDR3 DNA sequence: TGCGCCAGCAGCTTGGGGGGGACTAAGTCCTACAATGAGCAGTTCTTC. Its protein product is CASSLGGTKSYNEQFF.